Listed here are 18 T cell receptor beta chains from one sample, sequenced in a study of cytomegalovirus exposure and HLA in healthy donors (dated by TCRdb to 2016 to 2017). Library generation was performed with the immunoSEQ multiplex PCR assay. Held by TCRdb, this immuneACCESS table contains in-frame sequences only and omits some clones. Under half of the omission traces to an unresolved V gene where checked; the cause of the rest is unknown. For this sample the table gives 110,000 or so clones, of which around nine tenths were detected only once. About 4.4% of the sample lies in the top ten. The sequenced sample was PBMCs. The receptors shown here come from a man younger than 35 in good health and CMV-seropositive.

This chain joins TRBV19 and TRBJ1-2; D perhaps matches TRBD1 (6 bases). The CDR3 is 16 amino acids. The V gene lost 6 bases and the J gene lost 3 bases, with 20 bases spanning the gap. Per the germline V gene, CDR1 is LNHDA and CDR2 is SQIVND (reference sequence). The CDR3 is CASRGVGGAGDYGYTF. For the CDR3, the DNA is TGTGCCAGTAGAGGTGTGGGGGGGGCAGGAGACTATGGCTACACCTTC. The whole variable domain, filled in from reference TRBV19 and TRBJ1-2, reads DGGITQSPKYLFRKEGQNVTLSCEQNLNHDAMYWYRQDPGQGLRLIYYSQIVNDFQKGDIAEGYSVSREKKESFPLTVTSAQKNPTAFYLCASRGVGGAGDYGYTFGSGTRLTVV.

The chain recombines TRBV10-3 with TRBJ1-2; TRBD1 is a possible D gene (5 bases). V lost 8 bases and J 4 bases, leaving 8 bases between the germline ends. This CDR3 is built from 11 residues. Germline assignment: CDR1 ENHRY and CDR2 SYGVKD. The DNA of the CDR3 is TGTGCCATCTTCGGGGGCTATGGCTACACCTTC. Its protein is CAIFGGYGYTF.

The chain uses TRBV6-1 and TRBJ1-3, with a weak D call TRBD1 (5 bases). The CDR3 extends over 14 amino acids. The ends were cut back, 4 bases at V and 9 bases at J, with 16 bases in the middle. Germline CDR1 is MNHNS and CDR2 is SASEGT. The CDR3 sequence: CASSAAGPVGTIYF. CDR3 in DNA: TGTGCCAGCAGTGCAGCGGGGCCGGTCGGCACCATATATTTT.

The chain recombines TRBV11-2 with TRBJ2-2; possibly TRBD1 for D (5 bases). This CDR3 has 14 residues. From germline, CDR1 is SGHAT and CDR2 FQNNGV. The V gene lost 5 bases and the J gene lost 4 bases, with 11 bases spanning the gap. In DNA form, the CDR3 reads TGTGCCAGCAGCATTGGGCAGGGCACCGGGGAGCTGTTTTTT. It translates to CASSIGQGTGELFF.

The chain joins TRBV4-1 to TRBJ2-1; 9 nucleotides align to TRBD1. J gave up 2 bases and V 4 bases, and 3 bases lay outside the gene matches. CDR3 length: 15 residues. The germline CDR1 and CDR2 sequences are MGHRA and YSYEKL. CDR3 sequence: CASSLRQGAYNEQFF. The CDR3 nucleotides read TGCGCCAGCAGCCTCCGACAGGGGGCCTACAATGAGCAGTTCTTC.

A single count supports this clone. The chain links TRBV28 to TRBJ2-3; the match to TRBD2 covers 10 bases. CDR3 length: 16 amino acids. Germline-derived CDR1 and CDR2 are MDHEN and SYDVKM. The ends lost 4 bases at V and 4 bases at J; junction bases unmatched: 8. This CDR3 reads CASSWIRSGGADTQYF. The DNA of the CDR3 is TGTGCCAGCAGTTGGATTAGGAGCGGGGGGGCAGATACGCAGTATTTT.

The DNA for the CDR3 is TGTGCCAGCAGTTTATATGTCCCGGGAACTGAAGCTTTCTTT. Encoded protein: CASSLYVPGTEAFF. V is TRBV28 and J is TRBJ1-1; no clear D gene. Germline CDR1 and CDR2: MDHEN and SYDVKM. Trimming pared 1 base from V and 5 bases from J, leaving 11 bases between. The CDR3 runs 14 residues.

The chain employs TRBV9 and TRBJ1-4; no reliable D call. In germline, CDR1 is SGDLS, CDR2 YYNGEE. Trimming pared 0 bases from V and 0 bases from J, leaving 6 bases between. This CDR3 comprises 15 residues. The CDR3 protein is CASSVAGATNEKLFF. DNA of the CDR3: TGTGCCAGCAGCGTAGCTGGAGCAACTAATGAAAAACTGTTTTTT. Variable domain in full (rest from reference TRBV9 and TRBJ1-4): DSGVTQTPKHLITATGQRVTLRCSPRSGDLSVYWYQQSLDQGLQFLIQYYNGEERAKGNILERFSAQQFPDLHSELNLSSLELGDSALYFCASSVAGATNEKLFFGSGTQLSVL.

This chain links TRBV13 with TRBJ1-1; no reliable D call. Germline CDR1 and CDR2: PRHDT and FYEKMQ (reference sequence). This CDR3 spans 16 amino acids. V shed 6 bases and J shed 1 base, with 18 bases lying between them. The CDR3 sequence is CASSRRVHIGNTEAFF. Here the CDR3 DNA reads TGTGCCAGCAGTCGAAGAGTTCATATCGGGAACACTGAAGCTTTCTTT.

V gene TRBV5-1 combines with J gene TRBJ2-3, with 10 bases lining up with TRBD2. CDR1 and CDR2 (germline): SGHRS, YFSETQ. The CDR3 contains 13 residues. Trimming removed 6 bases from V and 6 bases from J; junction bases left unmatched: 4. CDR3 nucleotides: TGCGCCAGCAAAGCGGGGGGGCGGGATACGCAGTATTTT. Amino acids: CASKAGGRDTQYF.

This sequence joins TRBV19 and TRBJ1-5; possible D gene TRBD1, 5 bases. Trimming pared 3 bases from V and 4 bases from J, leaving 13 bases between. This CDR3 spans 15 amino acids. CDR1 is LNHDA and CDR2 is SQIVND in the germline V gene (reference sequence). The CDR3 DNA reads TGTGCCAGTAGTATGTGGCAGGGTGGTAATCAGCCCCAGCATTTT. This gives the protein CASSMWQGGNQPQHF. Complete variable domain (other parts from reference TRBV19 and TRBJ1-5): DGGITQSPKYLFRKEGQNVTLSCEQNLNHDAMYWYRQDPGQGLRLIYYSQIVNDFQKGDIAEGYSVSREKKESFPLTVTSAQKNPTAFYLCASSMWQGGNQPQHFGDGTRLSIL.

V gene TRBV27 combines with J gene TRBJ2-2; TRBD1 matches 7 bases. This CDR3 spans 14 amino acids. V dropped 3 bases and J dropped 8; count of bases not matched to a gene: 6. From germline, CDR1 is MNHEY and CDR2 SMNVEV (reference sequence). CDR3 sequence: CASSFRQGVGELFF. The CDR3 nucleotides are TGTGCCAGCAGTTTCAGACAGGGTGTGGGGGAGCTGTTTTTT.

This chain connects TRBV29-1 to TRBJ2-1; D might be TRBD2 (7 bases). The ends were cut back, 7 bases at V and 0 bases at J, with 19 bases in the middle. Germline loops: CDR1 SQVTM, CDR2 ANQGSEA. This CDR3 has 16 amino acids. Written as DNA, the CDR3 is TGCAGCGGCAATAGGGGGGGGATTGGCTCCTACAATGAGCAGTTCTTC. Amino acids: CSGNRGGIGSYNEQFF.

This chain joins TRBV6-5 and TRBJ1-4; tentative D call: TRBD1 (5 bases). The germline V gene encodes CDR1 MNHEY and CDR2 SVGAGI. With 5 bases removed from V and 3 bases from J, the gap between germline ends came to 13 bases. The CDR3 is made up of 15 amino acids. This chain's CDR3 is CASSLLRDSNEKLFF. Written as DNA, the CDR3 is TGTGCCAGCAGTCTACTCAGGGACTCTAATGAAAAACTGTTTTTT.

The genes are TRBV10-3 and TRBJ2-4; weak D call: TRBD2 (7 bases). In germline, CDR1 is ENHRY, CDR2 SYGVKD. CDR3 length: 17 residues. V was pared by 3 bases and J by 6 bases, with 21 bases between. CDR3 residues: CAISERGGAVGGNIQYF. The CDR3 nucleotides read TGTGCCATCAGTGAAAGAGGGGGGGCCGTCGGTGGAAACATTCAGTACTTC.

V gene TRBV15 combines with J gene TRBJ1-5; 8 bases line up with TRBD1. With V trimmed by 3 bases and J by 6 bases, 10 bases remained unmatched. CDR3 length: 16 amino acids. Germline values: CDR1 LNHNV, CDR2 YYDKDF (reference sequence). The CDR3 here is CATSSPDRAVGQPQHF. The CDR3, as DNA: TGTGCCACCAGCAGCCCGGACAGGGCCGTCGGTCAGCCCCAGCATTTT.

The chain links TRBV5-4 to TRBJ2-7; TRBD2 agrees at 7 bases. V trimming: 4 bases; J trimming: 6 bases; junction bases outside the gene matches: 7. This CDR3 region has 13 residues. Germline-derived CDR1 and CDR2 are SGHNT and YYREEE (reference sequence). CDR3 region: CASSPRLAREQYF. The DNA for the CDR3 is TGTGCCAGCAGCCCTAGACTAGCTCGCGAGCAGTACTTC. Full variable domain (missing parts from reference TRBV5-4 and TRBJ2-7): ETGVTQSPTHLIKTRGQQVTLRCSSQSGHNTVSWYQQALGQGPQFIFQYYREEENGRGNFPPRFSGLQFPNYSSELNVNALELDDSALYLCASSPRLAREQYFGPGTRLTVT.

The V call is TRBV19, the J call TRBJ2-7; D gene unclear. The V gene lost 1 base and the J gene lost 0 bases, with 10 bases spanning the gap. Germline lookup yields CDR1 LNHDA and CDR2 SQIVND (reference sequence). The CDR3 length is 15 residues. The chain's CDR3 is CASSIGSQSSYEQYF. The CDR3 region has the DNA TGTGCCAGTAGTATAGGTTCACAGAGCTCCTACGAGCAGTACTTC.